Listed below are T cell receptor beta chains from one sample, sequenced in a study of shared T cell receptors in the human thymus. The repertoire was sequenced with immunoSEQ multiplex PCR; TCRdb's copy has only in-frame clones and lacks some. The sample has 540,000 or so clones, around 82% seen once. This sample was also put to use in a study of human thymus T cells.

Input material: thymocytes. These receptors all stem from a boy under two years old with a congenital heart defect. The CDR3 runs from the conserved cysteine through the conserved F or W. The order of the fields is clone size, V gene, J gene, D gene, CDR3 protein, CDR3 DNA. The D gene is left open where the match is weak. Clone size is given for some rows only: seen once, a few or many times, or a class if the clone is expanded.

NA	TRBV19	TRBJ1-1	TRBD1	CASSPLGRGKWDTEAFF	TGTGCCAGTAGTCCCCTGGGCAGGGGGAAGTGGGACACTGAAGCTTTCTTT
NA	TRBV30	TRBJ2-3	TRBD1	CAWSGDRTTDTQYF	TGTGCCTGGAGTGGGGACAGGACCACAGATACGCAGTATTTT
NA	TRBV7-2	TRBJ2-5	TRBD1	CASSRQGETQYF	TGTGCCAGCAGTCGACAGGGAGAGACCCAGTACTTC
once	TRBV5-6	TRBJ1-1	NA	CASSLGVPYRKNTEAFF	TGTGCCAGCAGCTTAGGAGTTCCATACCGAAAAAACACTGAAGCTTTCTTT
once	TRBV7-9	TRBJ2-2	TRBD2	CASSLSNAGVINVGELFF	TGTGCCAGCAGCTTATCTAATGCGGGAGTAATTAACGTCGGGGAGCTGTTTTTT
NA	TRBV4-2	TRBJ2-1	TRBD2	CASRPNQSGRRDEQFF	TGTGCCAGCAGGCCAAACCAAAGCGGGAGGAGGGATGAGCAGTTCTTC
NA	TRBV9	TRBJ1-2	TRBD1	CASSDQTGEVDTF	TGTGCCAGCAGCGACCAGACAGGGGAAGTGGACACCTTC
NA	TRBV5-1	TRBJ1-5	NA	CASSFRGQPGQPQHF	TGCGCCAGCAGCTTCCGTGGACAGCCCGGTCAGCCCCAGCATTTT
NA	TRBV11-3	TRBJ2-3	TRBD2	CASSLRAGEISTDTQYF	TGTGCCAGCAGCTTGCGAGCGGGGGAAATTAGCACAGATACGCAGTATTTT
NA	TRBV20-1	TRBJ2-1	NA	CSAGAYNEQFF	TGCAGTGCCGGGGCCTACAATGAGCAGTTCTTC
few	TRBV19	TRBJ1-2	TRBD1	CASSLGQADGYTF	TGTGCCAGTAGTTTGGGACAGGCGGATGGCTACACCTTC
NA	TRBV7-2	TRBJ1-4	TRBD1	CASSAGGRGRGREKLFF	TGTGCCAGCAGCGCGGGGGGGAGGGGGCGAGGACGGGAAAAACTGTTTTTT
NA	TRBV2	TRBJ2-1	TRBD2	CAALSGSYNEQFF	TGTGCCGCCCTCAGCGGGAGCTACAATGAGCAGTTCTTC
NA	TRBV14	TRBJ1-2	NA	CASSQDRRYGYTF	TGTGCCAGCAGCCAAGATCGGCGGTATGGCTACACCTTC
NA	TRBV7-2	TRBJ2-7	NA	CASSSTSPEVQYF	TGTGCCAGCAGCTCCACCTCCCCGGAGGTGCAGTACTTC
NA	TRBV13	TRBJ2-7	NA	CASSSFAGRHEQYF	TGTGCCAGCAGCTCCTTTGCCGGTCGCCACGAGCAGTACTTC